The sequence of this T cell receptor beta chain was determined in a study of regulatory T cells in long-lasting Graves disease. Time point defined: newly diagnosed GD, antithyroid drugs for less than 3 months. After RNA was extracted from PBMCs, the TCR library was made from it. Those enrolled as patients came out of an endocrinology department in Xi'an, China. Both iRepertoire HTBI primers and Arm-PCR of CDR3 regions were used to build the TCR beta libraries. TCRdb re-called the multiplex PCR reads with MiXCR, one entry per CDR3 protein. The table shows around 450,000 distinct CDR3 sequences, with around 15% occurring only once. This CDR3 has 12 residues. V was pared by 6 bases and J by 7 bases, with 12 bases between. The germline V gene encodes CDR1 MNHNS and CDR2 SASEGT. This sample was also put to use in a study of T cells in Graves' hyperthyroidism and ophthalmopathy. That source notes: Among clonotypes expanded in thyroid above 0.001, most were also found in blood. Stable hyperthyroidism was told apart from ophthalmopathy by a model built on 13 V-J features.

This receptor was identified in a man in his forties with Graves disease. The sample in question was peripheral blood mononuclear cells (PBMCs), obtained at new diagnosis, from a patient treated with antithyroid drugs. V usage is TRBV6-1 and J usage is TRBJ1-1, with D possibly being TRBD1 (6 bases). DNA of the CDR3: TGTGCCAGCAGGAACGGGGGCAGTGAAGCTTTCTTT. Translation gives CASRNGGSEAFF.